Here is one TCR beta chain with its context. The antigen remains undetermined. This sample is drawn from a study of cytomegalovirus exposure and HLA in healthy donors. Study-wide points: Among TCR beta chains, those listed as cytomegalovirus-associated numbered 164. Reportedly, diagnosis of cytomegalovirus status by the classifier showed high specificity and sensitivity.

The germline gives CDR1 MDHEN, CDR2 SYDVKM. The V and J ends lost 3 bases and 7 bases respectively, with 10 bases between them. There are 13 residues in the CDR3. Sequencing was performed with immunoSEQ multiplex PCR; in TCRdb, only in-frame clones are kept and a portion is missing. The sample comprises 78,000 or so clones, around 94% of which are singletons, and approximately 3% rests with the top ten. The chain combines TRBV28 with TRBJ2-4, with D perhaps TRBD1 (5 bases). The sequenced material came from PBMCs. The receptor's source is a woman younger than 30 in good health and CMV-seropositive. The CDR3, as DNA: TGTGCCAGCAGTTTTGTCAGGGATAACATTCAGTACTTC. Amino acid sequence: CASSFVRDNIQYF.